This TCR beta chain was profiled in a study of T-cell memory formation after mild COVID-19. Via MiXCR, TCRdb re-called the 5' RACE reads, giving one row per CDR3 protein. The sample records approximately 60,000 distinct CDR3 sequences, roughly 9.5% being singletons. The specimen sequenced was PBMCs or a T cell subset sorted from them (not recorded which). This receptor was identified in a man between 18 and 29 years old who had mild COVID-19 (a few samples of this study predate the infection). Cell type and time point are not known.

In nucleotides, the CDR3 is TGCAGTGCTAGTCAAACAGTCAACACAGATACGCAGTATTTT. Protein product: CSASQTVNTDTQYF. The chain carries TRBV20-1 and TRBJ2-3; D is uncertain. Deletions cut 3 bases from V and 2 bases from J, with 12 bases between. The CDR3 is 14 amino acids. Germline V gene sequence: CDR1 DFQATT, CDR2 SNEGSKA (reference sequence).